The next 32 T cell receptor beta chains were all read from a single sample in a study of cytomegalovirus exposure and HLA in healthy donors. The PCR made use of 60 Vbeta and 13 Jbeta primers. Produced via immunoSEQ multiplex PCR; TCRdb's table is partial and in-frame only. Among over 120,000 clones listed, 75% to 90% were seen once. Sequenced material: PBMCs. The origin of the receptors is a man in his forties or fifties in good health and CMV-seronegative.

V is TRBV6-6 and J is TRBJ2-1; a possible D gene is TRBD2 (6 bases). V was shortened by 3 bases and J by 8 bases, with 17 bases between the two germline ends. The CDR3 spans 15 residues. Germline assignment: CDR1 MNHNY and CDR2 SVGAGI (reference sequence). CDR3 bases: TGTGCCAGCAGTTATAAATCGGGGGTGAGGGATGAGCAGTTCTTC. Encoded protein: CASSYKSGVRDEQFF.

The rearrangement links TRBV29-1 to TRBJ2-7, with 10 positions matching TRBD1. The CDR3 covers 12 residues. Germline V gives CDR1 SQVTM, CDR2 ANQGSEA. J was trimmed by 6 bases and V by 7 bases; bases with no gene match: 6. CDR3: CSGGTGVFEQYF. Here the CDR3 DNA reads TGCAGCGGGGGGACAGGGGTCTTCGAGCAGTACTTC.

The chain has TRBV11-3 and TRBJ2-1; D is undetermined. V was cut by 1 base and J by 1 base, with 5 bases left in between. This CDR3 has 14 residues. The germline V gene encodes CDR1 SGHNT and CDR2 YENEEA. CDR3 sequence: CASSLATSYNEQFF. In DNA, the CDR3 is TGTGCCAGCAGCTTAGCGACTTCCTACAATGAGCAGTTCTTC.

This CDR3 is CASSEPRGQARDEQYF. The DNA for the CDR3 is TGTGCCAGCAGTGAGCCCCGAGGACAGGCCAGGGACGAGCAGTACTTC. The V gene is TRBV6-1, the J gene TRBJ2-7; 7 bases fit TRBD1. The CDR3 totals 16 residues. From germline, CDR1 is MNHNS and CDR2 SASEGT. V was clipped by 3 bases and J by 5 bases; unmatched bases: 13.

This chain links TRBV7-3 with TRBJ1-1; 11 bases align to TRBD1. J lost 4 bases, V lost 3 bases, and 4 bases had no gene match. The CDR3 spans 15 residues. In germline, CDR1 is SGHTA, CDR2 FQGTGA. CDR3 sequence reads: CASSFSGTGGTEAFF. CDR3 sequence (DNA): TGTGCCAGCAGCTTTTCTGGGACAGGGGGCACTGAAGCTTTCTTT.

The chain joins TRBV5-4 to TRBJ1-2; the match to TRBD1 covers 9 bases. The V segment lost 2 bases and the J segment 8 bases; nucleotides outside the gene matches: 7. This CDR3 comprises 14 residues. Germline V gene data show CDR1 as SGHNT and CDR2 as YYREEE (reference sequence). DNA of the CDR3: TGTGCCAGCAGCTTAATACAGGGGGCGCGGGGCTACACCTTC. Its protein product is CASSLIQGARGYTF.

The rearrangement joins TRBV2 to TRBJ2-7; tentatively, D is TRBD2 (5 bases). CDR1 and CDR2 (germline): SNHLY, FYNNEI. V was pared by 5 bases and J by 6 bases, with 11 bases between. CDR3 size: 12 residues. In nucleotides, the CDR3 is TGTGCCAGCAGTATGCCGGGGATCGAGCAGTACTTC. Translated: CASSMPGIEQYF.

The chain employs TRBV11-1 and TRBJ2-2; 13 bases are shared with TRBD2. V was pared by 6 bases and J by 4 bases, with 5 bases of the junction left unmatched. This CDR3 has 16 residues. Germline CDR1 is SGHAT and CDR2 is FQDESV (reference sequence). The CDR3 DNA follows: TGTGCCAGCAGGGAGGGACTAGCGGGGAGCACCGGGGAGCTGTTTTTT. Encoded protein: CASREGLAGSTGELFF.

J is TRBJ1-1 and V is TRBV5-1; the match to TRBD1 covers 7 bases. CDR3 length equals 15 residues. The germline V gene has CDR1 SGHRS and CDR2 YFSETQ. J was trimmed by 4 bases and V by 2 bases; bases with no gene match: 8. CDR3 sequence: CASSLLQGEVTEAFF. CDR3 bases: TGCGCCAGCAGCTTACTCCAGGGGGAGGTCACTGAAGCTTTCTTT.

The V gene is TRBV28, the J gene TRBJ1-1; D unclear. CDR1 and CDR2 from the germline V gene are MDHEN and SYDVKM. With 8 bases removed from V and 5 bases from J, the gap between germline ends came to 15 bases. This CDR3 has 13 amino acids. The CDR3 loop is CASLEVSMTEAFF. The CDR3 nucleotides read TGTGCCAGCTTGGAGGTCTCGATGACTGAAGCTTTCTTT.

The CDR3 reads CASSVMGRGDNEQFF. The DNA for the CDR3 is TGTGCCAGCAGCGTAATGGGCAGGGGAGACAATGAGCAGTTCTTC. This sequence joins TRBV9 and TRBJ2-1, with D possibly matching TRBD1 (6 bases). There are 15 residues in the CDR3. Trimming pared 1 base from V and 5 bases from J, leaving 13 bases between. Germline CDR1 is SGDLS and CDR2 is YYNGEE.

Worth noting for this clone: Other nucleotide sequences from this sample produce the same CDR3. The chain has TRBV18 and TRBJ2-3; D is unresolved. Germline V CDR1 and CDR2: KGHSH, LQKENI. Trimming stripped 3 bases from V and 2 bases from J, with 6 bases between. The CDR3 totals 13 residues. The CDR3 protein is CASSPQSTDTQYF. The CDR3 DNA reads as TGTGCCAGCTCACCGCAGTCCACAGATACGCAGTATTTT.

This chain connects TRBV5-1 to TRBJ2-7; D is ambiguous. V was trimmed by 3 bases and J by 1 base, leaving 14 bases between them. The CDR3 extends over 15 amino acids. Germline-derived CDR1 and CDR2 are SGHRS and YFSETQ. This chain's CDR3 is CASSSYWAPSYEQYF. The CDR3, as DNA: TGCGCCAGCAGCTCCTATTGGGCCCCATCCTACGAGCAGTACTTC.

The rearrangement uses TRBV7-2 and TRBJ2-1; D is perhaps TRBD2 (6 bases). V dropped 2 bases and J dropped 3 bases, with 8 bases sitting between them. The CDR3 covers 14 residues. Germline loops: CDR1 SGHTA, CDR2 FQGNSA. CDR3 amino acids: CASSLSGVYNEQFF. CDR3 bases: TGTGCCAGCAGCTTATCGGGGGTCTACAATGAGCAGTTCTTC.

CDR3 sequence reads: CASSQLPDSEAFF. DNA of the CDR3: TGCGCCAGCAGCCAACTCCCTGACAGTGAAGCTTTCTTT. The chain is built from TRBV4-3 and TRBJ1-1; possible D gene TRBD1, 5 bases. The CDR3 extends over 13 amino acids. Germline V gene sequence: CDR1 LGHNA, CDR2 YSLEER. V lost 2 bases to trimming and J lost 7 bases, with 11 bases between them.

This clone was seen a handful of times. V and J are TRBV7-2 and TRBJ1-1, with 9 bases fitting TRBD1. Trimming at V came to 3 bases and at J to 3 bases, leaving 11 bases not matched to a gene. This CDR3 contains 17 residues. The V gene's germline CDR1 is SGHTA and CDR2 FQGNSA. CDR3 DNA sequence: TGTGCCAGCAGCTTGCTCGGGACAGGGAGGATTGACACTGAAGCTTTCTTT. Translation: CASSLLGTGRIDTEAFF. The full variable domain, rest sourced from reference TRBV7-2 and TRBJ1-1, is GAGVSQSPSNKVTEKGKDVELRCDPISGHTALYWYRQSLGQGLEFLIYFQGNSAPDKSGLPSDRFSAERTGGSVSTLTIQRTQQEDSAVYLCASSLLGTGRIDTEAFFGQGTRLTVV.

This chain uses TRBV19 with TRBJ1-1, with 8 bases identical to TRBD1. The CDR3 has 13 residues. Germline CDR1 LNHDA, CDR2 SQIVND (reference sequence). Trimming took 7 bases from V and 11 from J; bases not matched to a gene: 12. The CDR3 DNA follows: TGTGCCAGTACCGTGGACAGGGAAGAGAAGGCTTTCTTT. It yields the protein CASTVDREEKAFF.

This sequence joins TRBV30 and TRBJ2-6, with TRBD2 matching over 8 bases. J was trimmed by 4 bases and V by 0 bases; bases with no gene match: 5. The CDR3 sequence is 16 residues long. Germline assignment: CDR1 GTSNPN and CDR2 SVGIG (reference sequence). Here the CDR3 DNA reads TGTGCCTGGAGTGTATCCGGGGGGGCCGGGGCCAACGTCCTGACTTTC. This encodes CAWSVSGGAGANVLTF.

The chain couples TRBV28 to TRBJ1-4; the D gene is possibly TRBD1 (5 bases). CDR1 MDHEN and CDR2 SYDVKM come from the germline V gene. The CDR3 has 13 residues. With 5 bases removed from V and 4 bases from J, the gap between germline ends came to 8 bases. CDR3 DNA sequence: TGTGCCAGCAGTCCTCAGGGTAATGAAAAACTGTTTTTT. Translated: CASSPQGNEKLFF.

This chain connects TRBV5-1 to TRBJ2-5; a possible D gene is TRBD1 (6 bases). Gene TRBJ2-7 matches the end of the DNA better, so the J call may be wrong. CDR1 and CDR2 from the germline V gene are SGHRS and YFSETQ. The CDR3 runs 13 residues. Here the CDR3 DNA reads TGCGCCAGCAGCTTACAGGGAGCCTACGAGCAGTACTTC. Translation gives CASSLQGAYEQYF.

The V gene is TRBV6-5, the J gene TRBJ1-6; 9 bases align to TRBD1. The CDR3 runs to 15 residues. Germline CDR1 MNHEY, CDR2 SVGAGI. V trimming: 1 base; J trimming: 6 bases; junction bases outside the gene matches: 1. This CDR3 is CASSYWDRVNSPLHF. CDR3 DNA: TGTGCCAGCAGTTACTGGGACAGGGTTAATTCACCCCTCCACTTT.

This clone was recorded only once. The chain has TRBV7-9 and TRBJ1-4, with 9 bases lining up with TRBD1. From germline, CDR1 is SEHNR and CDR2 FQNEAQ (reference sequence). The CDR3 loop spans 14 amino acids. With 5 bases clipped from V and 5 bases from J, the junction kept 3 bases outside the gene matches. The CDR3 sequence is CASSQGQGNEKLFF. The CDR3 DNA sequence: TGTGCCAGCAGCCAAGGACAGGGGAATGAAAAACTGTTTTTT.

The chain recombines TRBV14 with TRBJ2-7, with 9 bases identical to TRBD2. J gave up 5 bases and V 5 bases, and 16 bases lay outside the gene matches. This CDR3 comprises 17 residues. Germline V gene sequence: CDR1 SGHDN, CDR2 FVKESK. In nucleotides, the CDR3 is TGTGCCAGCAGCTTTAGAACAGGATTGGTAGCGGGGGACGAGCAGTACTTC. This codes for CASSFRTGLVAGDEQYF.

This sequence joins TRBV7-7 and TRBJ2-5; TRBD1 aligns across 7 bases. V gave up 5 bases and J gave up 3 bases; unmatched junction bases: 6. The CDR3 covers 14 residues. Germline V gene lookup returns CDR1 SSHAT and CDR2 FNYEAQ (reference sequence). The CDR3 DNA reads TGTGCCAGCAGCCTCACAGGGGAGAAAGAGACCCAGTACTTC. Translated, it gives CASSLTGEKETQYF.

This chain joins TRBV4-1 and TRBJ1-2; TRBD1 matches 11 bases. The ends lost 0 bases at V and 7 bases at J; junction bases unmatched: 4. Germline V gives CDR1 MGHRA, CDR2 YSYEKL. The CDR3 loop spans 15 amino acids. The CDR3 protein is CASSQEGQGASGYTF. The CDR3 coding sequence is TGCGCCAGCAGCCAAGAAGGACAGGGGGCTAGTGGCTACACCTTC.

This clone has just a few counts. The rearrangement links TRBV5-6 to TRBJ1-1; D unresolved. The CDR3 runs to 15 residues. In germline, CDR1 is SGHDT, CDR2 YYEEEE. Trimming cost V 4 bases and J 4 bases, with 17 bases left between them. CDR3 in amino acids: CASSPSGPGGTEAFF. The CDR3 DNA sequence: TGTGCCAGCAGCCCCTCGGGCCCGGGAGGCACTGAAGCTTTCTTT.

The chain's CDR3 is CASSLDGNRENNEQFF. The DNA for the CDR3 is TGCGCCAGCAGCTTGGATGGAAACAGGGAAAACAATGAGCAGTTCTTC. The rearrangement joins TRBV5-1 to TRBJ2-1; possibly TRBD1 for D (6 bases). V lost 0 bases and J lost 5, with 15 bases in between. The germline V gene has CDR1 SGHRS and CDR2 YFSETQ. The CDR3 length is 16 residues. Drawing the rest from reference TRBV5-1 and TRBJ2-1, the complete variable domain is KAGVTQTPRYLIKTRGQQVTLSCSPISGHRSVSWYQQTPGQGLQFLFEYFSETQRNKGNFPGRFSGRQFSNSRSEMNVSTLELGDSALYLCASSLDGNRENNEQFFGPGTRLTVL.

This rearrangement joins TRBV15 to TRBJ2-5; 10 nucleotides line up with TRBD2. Germline lookup yields CDR1 LNHNV and CDR2 YYDKDF (reference sequence). The V segment lost 1 base and the J segment 1 base; nucleotides outside the gene matches: 3. This CDR3 is built from 16 residues. DNA for the CDR3: TGTGCCACCAGCAGAGCGGCTAGCGGGGGCCAAGAGACCCAGTACTTC. This translates into CATSRAASGGQETQYF.

This rearrangement joins TRBV30 to TRBJ2-2, with TRBD1 as a possible D gene (5 bases). The DNA end lines up better with TRBJ1-3; the J call may be wrong. CDR1 and CDR2 (germline): GTSNPN, SVGIG (reference sequence). This CDR3 contains 14 residues. The CDR3 here is CAWDRQSSGNTIYF. CDR3 nucleotides: TGTGCCTGGGATAGACAGTCGTCTGGAAACACCATATATTTT.

The chain couples TRBV2 to TRBJ1-2, with no clear D. The CDR3 covers 15 residues. Trimming took off 0 bases at V and 3 bases at J, with 11 bases between the two ends. Germline V CDR1 and CDR2: SNHLY, FYNNEI. CDR3 DNA: TGTGCCAGCAGTGAAGCAGTAGGGCGGGACTATGGCTACACCTTC. It translates to CASSEAVGRDYGYTF.

This clone turned up a few times. J is TRBJ1-1 and V is TRBV18; 7 nucleotides match TRBD1. From germline, CDR1 is KGHSH and CDR2 LQKENI. CDR3 length equals 15 residues. V was clipped by 0 bases and J by 1 base; unmatched bases: 2. The chain's CDR3 is CASSPPGTANTEAFF. CDR3 nucleotide sequence: TGTGCCAGCTCACCACCCGGGACAGCGAACACTGAAGCTTTCTTT.

This chain's CDR3 is CASSLNTGPDTQYF. The CDR3 region has the DNA TGCGCCAGCAGCTTGAACACTGGGCCAGATACGCAGTATTTT. This chain uses TRBV5-1 with TRBJ2-3; D not certain. In germline, CDR1 is SGHRS, CDR2 YFSETQ. The CDR3 contains 14 residues. V was clipped by 1 base and J by 4 bases, with 10 bases between them. Together with reference TRBV5-1 and TRBJ2-3, the CDR3 gives the full variable domain: KAGVTQTPRYLIKTRGQQVTLSCSPISGHRSVSWYQQTPGQGLQFLFEYFSETQRNKGNFPGRFSGRQFSNSRSEMNVSTLELGDSALYLCASSLNTGPDTQYFGPGTRLTVL.